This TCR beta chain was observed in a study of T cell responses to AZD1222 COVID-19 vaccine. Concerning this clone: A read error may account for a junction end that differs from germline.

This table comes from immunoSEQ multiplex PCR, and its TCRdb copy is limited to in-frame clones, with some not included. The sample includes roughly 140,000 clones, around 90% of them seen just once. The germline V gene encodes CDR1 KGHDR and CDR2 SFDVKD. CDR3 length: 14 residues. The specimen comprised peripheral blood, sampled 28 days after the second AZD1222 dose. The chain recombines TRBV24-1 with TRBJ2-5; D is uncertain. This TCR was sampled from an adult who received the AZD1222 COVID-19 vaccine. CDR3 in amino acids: CATSGPNSGETQYF. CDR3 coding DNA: TGTGCCACTAGTGGGCCCAACAGTGGGGAGACCCAGTACTTC.